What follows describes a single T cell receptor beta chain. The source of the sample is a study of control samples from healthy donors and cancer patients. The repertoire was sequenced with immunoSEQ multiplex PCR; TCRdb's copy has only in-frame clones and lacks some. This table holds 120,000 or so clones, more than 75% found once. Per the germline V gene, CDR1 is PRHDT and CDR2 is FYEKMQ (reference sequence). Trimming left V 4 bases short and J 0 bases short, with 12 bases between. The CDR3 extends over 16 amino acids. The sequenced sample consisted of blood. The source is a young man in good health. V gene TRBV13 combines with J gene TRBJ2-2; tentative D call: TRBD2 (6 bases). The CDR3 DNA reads TGTGCCAGCAGCTCCCAGCGGGTTTCGAACACCGGGGAGCTGTTTTTT. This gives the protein CASSSQRVSNTGELFF.